This T cell receptor beta chain was recovered during a study of T cells in Graves' hyperthyroidism and ophthalmopathy. About the study: Initial diagnosis, before any treatment, was when peripheral blood was collected.

TCR beta CDR3 region amplification was performed from RNA transcripts. Primed by the HTBI set, a first-round RT-PCR was run on the TCR CDR3. TCRdb analysed the multiplex PCR reads with MiXCR anew, one entry per CDR3 protein. The sample yields 300,000 to 400,000 distinct CDR3 sequences, roughly 23% seen once. Uncontrolled infection, other autoimmune disease, pregnancy and lactation each barred patients from inclusion. Study-wide points: Most clonotypes expanded in the thyroid (above 0.001) were also present in blood. Ophthalmopathy, as predicted by the model, came a median approximately 6.5 months after the prediction.

The CDR3 consists of 16 residues. V was cut by 0 bases and J by 4 bases, with 12 bases left in between. CDR1 is KGHSH and CDR2 is LQKENI in the germline V gene. This clonotype has at least ten counts. Its cognate antigen is unknown. The chain is built from TRBV18 and TRBJ2-2, with D possibly matching TRBD1 (6 bases). Sequenced material: blood. This receptor was obtained from a woman in her fifties or sixties with Graves' hyperthyroidism. The CDR3 here is CASSPPNRVGTGELFF. In nucleotides, the CDR3 is TGTGCCAGCTCACCACCGAACAGGGTGGGCACCGGGGAGCTGTTTTTT.